The clone carrying this T cell receptor beta chain occurred many times. CDR1 SNHLY and CDR2 FYNNEI come from the germline V gene. CDR3 length equals 16 residues. V lost 8 bases and J lost 1; bases outside the gene matches: 9. Bone marrow was sampled from every patient at the time of active disease. Molecular barcoded adaptors covering alpha/delta and beta/gamma chains were used on around 400 ng RNA. TCRdb independently ran MiXCR on the reads; one entry per CDR3 protein. The top ten clones hold about a sixth of a sample with approximately 57,000 distinct CDR3 sequences, about 12% of them seen once. These data belong to a study of read filtering for tumor transcriptome and immune sequencing. Study-level information: Patients were 17 male and some 15 female, mean age 65.9 years, range roughly 45 to 85. Revised staging placed eight or nine patients in R-ISS I, some 17 in II, 7 in III.

The chain is built from TRBV2 and TRBJ2-1, with TRBD2 matching 9 bases. This receptor was taken from a donor over 35 with multiple myeloma. The sample taken for sequencing was a population of CD138-negative cells sorted from bone marrow. The CDR3 DNA reads TGTGCCAGCGGGGCTAGCGGGGCCTTTTCCTACAATGAGCAGTTCTTC. Translating gives CASGASGAFSYNEQFF.